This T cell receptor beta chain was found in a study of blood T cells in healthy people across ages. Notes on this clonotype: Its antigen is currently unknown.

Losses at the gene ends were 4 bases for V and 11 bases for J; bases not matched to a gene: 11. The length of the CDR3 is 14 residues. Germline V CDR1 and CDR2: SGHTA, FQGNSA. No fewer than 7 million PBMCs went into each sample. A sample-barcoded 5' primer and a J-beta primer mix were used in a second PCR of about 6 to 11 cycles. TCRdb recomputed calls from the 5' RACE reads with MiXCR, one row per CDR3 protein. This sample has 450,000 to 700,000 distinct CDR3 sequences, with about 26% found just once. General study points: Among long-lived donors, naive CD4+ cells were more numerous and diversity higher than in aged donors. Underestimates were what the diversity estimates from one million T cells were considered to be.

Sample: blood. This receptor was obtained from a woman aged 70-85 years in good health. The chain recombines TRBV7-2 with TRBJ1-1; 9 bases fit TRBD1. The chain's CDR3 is CASSWNTGGESAFF. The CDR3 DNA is TGTGCCAGCAGCTGGAACACAGGGGGCGAGAGCGCTTTCTTT.